The source of this T cell receptor (beta chain) is a study of shared clonotypes between healthy human individuals. Across the study: CD4 naive and memory got three plates each, CD8 naive two, CD8 memory one.

Note on this clone: Its antigen is undetermined.

Study results and caveats: Relative to memory subsets, naive subsets generally showed larger estimated richness.

Naive CD8 cells were CD45RO-negative, positively selected for CCR7, excluding terminally differentiated effector memory CD45RA+ cells. All donors were Caucasian adults living in Nashville, Tennessee. The CDR3 covers 14 residues. Germline V CDR1 and CDR2: GTSNPN, SVGIG (reference sequence). Deletions cut 0 bases from V and 2 bases from J, with 8 bases between. Authors' methods: ImmunoSEQ only sent back junction sequences with no quality scores, so filtering was done differently. TCRdb's table, derived via immunoSEQ multiplex PCR, lists solely in-frame clones and lacks some. Clonal size and the V and J genes are those of that table, whereas D and trimming came from the DNA. The profile covers 500,000 to 700,000 clones, with about 95% appearing a single time and around 0.12% taken by the ten largest.

Input material: naive CD8+ T cells sorted from blood. The sequence derives from a woman in her twenties or thirties in good health. The V call is TRBV30, the J call TRBJ2-1; the D is unclear. The CDR3: CAWSVWNTYNEQFF. As DNA, the CDR3 is TGTGCCTGGAGTGTATGGAATACCTACAATGAGCAGTTCTTC.